The T cell receptor (beta chain) under discussion was sequenced for a study of beta chain features in type 1 diabetes. The V gene's germline CDR1 is ENHRY and CDR2 SYGVKD. Trimming removed 7 bases from V and 7 bases from J, with 11 bases in between. The CDR3 contains 13 residues. Isolated RNA was reverse transcribed in full, so expressed TCRB transcripts were sequenced. Assay: immunoSEQ multiplex PCR; the TCRdb copy retains only in-frame clones and omits some. The sample consists of hundreds of thousands of clones, around 15% of them appearing once. This clone was detected a few times. What it recognizes is unknown. Study outcomes and limitations: Patients and controls would be equally affected if PCR favored shorter templates.

The TCR comes from a young man in good health. The chain is built from TRBV10-3 and TRBJ1-6, with TRBD1 as a possible D gene (6 bases). Sequences were obtained from central memory CD4+ T cells from blood. The DNA for the CDR3 is TGTGCCATCACTCTCGACAGGAATTCACCCCTCCACTTT. Translated: CAITLDRNSPLHF.